This TCR beta chain is drawn from a study of siplizumab effects on memory and regulatory T cells. Study results and caveats: The alloresponse seemed to draw substantially on naive T cells, which appeared more diverse than memory cells.

The CDR3 runs to 11 residues. The V end lost 3 bases, the J end lost 4 bases, and 3 bases lay between the germline ends. The germline CDR1 and CDR2 sequences are MDHEN and SYDVKM. In a few donor pairs, unstimulated naive, memory, effector memory and TEMRA subsets were sequenced. Worth noting for this clone: The antigen remains undetermined.

Assayed TCR templates numbered 80,000 to 100,000 for each sample. The repertoire was sequenced with immunoSEQ multiplex PCR; TCRdb's copy has only in-frame clones and lacks some. The data contain approximately 1,200 clones, about 73% of them seen just once; the ten biggest clones take up 83%. This TCR was sampled from a human donor in good health. Sequences were obtained from TEMRA CD8+ T cells sorted from blood. Subset noted: unstimulated CD8+ CD45RA+ effector memory T cells. The V and J genes are TRBV28 and TRBJ1-1; D gene ambiguous. The DNA for the CDR3 is TGTGCCAGCAGTTTGAGCACTGAAGCTTTCTTT. Amino acids: CASSLSTEAFF.